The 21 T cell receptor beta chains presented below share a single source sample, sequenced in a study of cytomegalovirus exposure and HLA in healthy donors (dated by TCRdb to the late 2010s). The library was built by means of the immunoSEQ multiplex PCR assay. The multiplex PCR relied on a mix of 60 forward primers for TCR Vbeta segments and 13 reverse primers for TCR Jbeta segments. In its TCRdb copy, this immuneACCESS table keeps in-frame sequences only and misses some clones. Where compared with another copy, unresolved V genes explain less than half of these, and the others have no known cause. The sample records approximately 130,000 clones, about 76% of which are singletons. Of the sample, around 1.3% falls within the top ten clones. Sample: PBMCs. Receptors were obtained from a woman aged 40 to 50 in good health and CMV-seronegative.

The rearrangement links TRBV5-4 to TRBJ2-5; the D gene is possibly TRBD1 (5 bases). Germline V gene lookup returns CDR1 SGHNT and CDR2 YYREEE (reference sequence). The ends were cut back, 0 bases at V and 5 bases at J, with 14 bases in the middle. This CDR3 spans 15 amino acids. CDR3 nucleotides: TGTGCCAGCAGCTTGGCCGCTAGGGGCCGGGAGACCCAGTACTTC. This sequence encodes CASSLAARGRETQYF.

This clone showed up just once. Here the CDR3 reads CASSFVAGVSYEQYF. For the CDR3, the DNA is TGCGCCAGCAGCTTTGTTGCGGGGGTATCCTACGAGCAGTACTTC. The rearrangement uses TRBV5-1 and TRBJ2-7, with 7 positions matching TRBD2. V lost 2 bases, J lost 1 base, and 6 bases stayed unmatched. CDR3 length equals 15 residues. Germline V CDR1 and CDR2: SGHRS, YFSETQ.

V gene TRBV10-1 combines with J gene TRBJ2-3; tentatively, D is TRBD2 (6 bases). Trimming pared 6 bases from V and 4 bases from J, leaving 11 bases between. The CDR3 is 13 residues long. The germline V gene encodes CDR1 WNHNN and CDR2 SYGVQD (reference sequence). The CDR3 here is CASRRGGADTQYF. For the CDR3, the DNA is TGCGCCAGCAGAAGGGGAGGCGCAGATACGCAGTATTTT.

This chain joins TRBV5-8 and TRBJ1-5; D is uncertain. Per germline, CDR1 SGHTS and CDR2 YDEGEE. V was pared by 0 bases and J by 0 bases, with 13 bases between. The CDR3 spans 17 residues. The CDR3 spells CASSLVIRGYSNQPQHF. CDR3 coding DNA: TGTGCCAGCAGCTTGGTTATCAGAGGATATAGCAATCAGCCCCAGCATTTT.

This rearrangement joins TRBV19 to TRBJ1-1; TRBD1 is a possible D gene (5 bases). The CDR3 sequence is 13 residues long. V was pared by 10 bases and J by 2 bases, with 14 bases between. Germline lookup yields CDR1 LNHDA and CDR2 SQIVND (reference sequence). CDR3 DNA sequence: TGTGCCACTGCCAGGGCTAGAAACACTGAAGCTTTCTTT. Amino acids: CATARARNTEAFF.

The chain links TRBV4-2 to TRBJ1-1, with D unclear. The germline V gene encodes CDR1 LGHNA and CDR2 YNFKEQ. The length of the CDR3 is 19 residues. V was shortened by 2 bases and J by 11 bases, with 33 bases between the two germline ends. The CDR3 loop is CASSQNRSGGLREYNVAFF. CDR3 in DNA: TGTGCCAGCAGCCAAAATCGATCCGGTGGTTTGCGGGAGTACAATGTGGCTTTCTTT.

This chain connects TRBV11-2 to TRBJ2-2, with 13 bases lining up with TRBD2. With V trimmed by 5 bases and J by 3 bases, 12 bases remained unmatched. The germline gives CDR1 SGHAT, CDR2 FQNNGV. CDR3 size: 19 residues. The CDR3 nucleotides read TGTGCCAGCAGCCCACCCCTACGACTAGCGGGGGGTTACACCGGGGAGCTGTTTTTT. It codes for CASSPPLRLAGGYTGELFF.

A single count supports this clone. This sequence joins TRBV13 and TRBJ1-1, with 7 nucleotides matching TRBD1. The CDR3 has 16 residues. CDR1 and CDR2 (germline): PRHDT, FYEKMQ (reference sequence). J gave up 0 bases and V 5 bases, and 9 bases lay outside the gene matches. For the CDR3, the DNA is TGTGCCAGCAGCACCAGGACAGGCGGGATGAACACTGAAGCTTTCTTT. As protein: CASSTRTGGMNTEAFF.

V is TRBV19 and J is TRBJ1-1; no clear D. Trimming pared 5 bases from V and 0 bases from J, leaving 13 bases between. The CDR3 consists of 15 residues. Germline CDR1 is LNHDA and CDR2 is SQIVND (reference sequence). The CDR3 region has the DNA TGTGCCAGTAGTCACCTAGGAGGGATGAACACTGAAGCTTTCTTT. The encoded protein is CASSHLGGMNTEAFF.

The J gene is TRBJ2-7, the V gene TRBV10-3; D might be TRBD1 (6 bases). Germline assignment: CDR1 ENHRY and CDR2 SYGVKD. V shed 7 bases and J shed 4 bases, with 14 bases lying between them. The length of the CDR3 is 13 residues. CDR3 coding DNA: TGTGCCATCACCCGAGAGGACAGTTACGAGCAGTACTTC. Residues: CAITREDSYEQYF.

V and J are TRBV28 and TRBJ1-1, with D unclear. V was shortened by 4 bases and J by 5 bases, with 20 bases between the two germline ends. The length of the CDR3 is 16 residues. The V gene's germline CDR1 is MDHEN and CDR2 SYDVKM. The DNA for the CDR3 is TGTGCCAGCAGTTCCCTCCCCGGTCCTCGGGGAACTGAAGCTTTCTTT. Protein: CASSSLPGPRGTEAFF.

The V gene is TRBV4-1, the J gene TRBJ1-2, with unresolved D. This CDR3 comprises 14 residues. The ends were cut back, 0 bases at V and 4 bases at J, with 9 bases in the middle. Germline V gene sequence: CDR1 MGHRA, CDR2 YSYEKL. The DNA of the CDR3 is TGCGCCAGCAGCCAAGAGGGAGCTACCTATGGCTACACCTTC. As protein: CASSQEGATYGYTF.

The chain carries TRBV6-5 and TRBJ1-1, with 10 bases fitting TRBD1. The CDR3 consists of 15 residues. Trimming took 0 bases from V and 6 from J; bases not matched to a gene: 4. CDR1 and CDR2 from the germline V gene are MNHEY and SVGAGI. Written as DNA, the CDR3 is TGTGCCAGCAGTTACTCGAGGGACAGGGGCCCTGAAGCTTTCTTT. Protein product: CASSYSRDRGPEAFF.

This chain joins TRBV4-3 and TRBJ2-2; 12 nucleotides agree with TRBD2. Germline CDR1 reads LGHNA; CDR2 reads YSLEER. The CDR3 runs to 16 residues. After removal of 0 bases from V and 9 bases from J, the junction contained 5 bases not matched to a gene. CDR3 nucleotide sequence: TGCGCCAGCAGCCAAGATCAACTAGCGGGGGGCAGGGAGCTGTTTTTT. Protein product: CASSQDQLAGGRELFF.

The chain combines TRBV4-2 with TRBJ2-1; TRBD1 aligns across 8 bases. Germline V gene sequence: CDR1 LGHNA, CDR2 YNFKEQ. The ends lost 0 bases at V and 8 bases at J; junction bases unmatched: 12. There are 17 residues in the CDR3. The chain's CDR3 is CASSQDLGQGARDEQFF. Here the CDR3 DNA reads TGTGCCAGCAGCCAAGATCTTGGGCAGGGGGCTAGGGATGAGCAGTTCTTC.

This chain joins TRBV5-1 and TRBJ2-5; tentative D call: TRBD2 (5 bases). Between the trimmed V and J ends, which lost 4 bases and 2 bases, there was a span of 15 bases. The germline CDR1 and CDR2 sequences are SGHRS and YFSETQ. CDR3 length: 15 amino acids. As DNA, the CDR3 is TGCGCCAGCAGCCCGGCCACCGGGATACAAGAGACCCAGTACTTC. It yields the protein CASSPATGIQETQYF.

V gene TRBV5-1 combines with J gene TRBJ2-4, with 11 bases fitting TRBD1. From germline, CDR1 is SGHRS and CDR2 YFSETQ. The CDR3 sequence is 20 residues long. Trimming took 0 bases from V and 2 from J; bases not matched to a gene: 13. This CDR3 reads CASSLGGQGAADLTKNIQYF. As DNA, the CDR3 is TGCGCCAGCAGCTTGGGAGGACAGGGGGCCGCGGATCTTACCAAAAACATTCAGTACTTC.

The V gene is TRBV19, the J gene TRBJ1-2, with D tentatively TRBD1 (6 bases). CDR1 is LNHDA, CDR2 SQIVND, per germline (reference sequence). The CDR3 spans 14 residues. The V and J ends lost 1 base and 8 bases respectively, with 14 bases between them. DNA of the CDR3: TGTGCCAGTAGTATAGCTGTCAGGGGCGGCGGCTACACCTTC. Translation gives CASSIAVRGGGYTF. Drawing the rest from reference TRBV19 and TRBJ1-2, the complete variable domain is DGGITQSPKYLFRKEGQNVTLSCEQNLNHDAMYWYRQDPGQGLRLIYYSQIVNDFQKGDIAEGYSVSREKKESFPLTVTSAQKNPTAFYLCASSIAVRGGGYTFGSGTRLTVV.

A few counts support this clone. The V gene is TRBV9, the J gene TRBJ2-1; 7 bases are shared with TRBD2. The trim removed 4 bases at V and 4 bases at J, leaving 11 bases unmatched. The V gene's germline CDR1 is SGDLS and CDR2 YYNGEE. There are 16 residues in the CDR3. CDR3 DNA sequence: TGTGCCAGCAGCACAGACCGGGACTACCGATACAATGAGCAGTTCTTC. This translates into CASSTDRDYRYNEQFF.

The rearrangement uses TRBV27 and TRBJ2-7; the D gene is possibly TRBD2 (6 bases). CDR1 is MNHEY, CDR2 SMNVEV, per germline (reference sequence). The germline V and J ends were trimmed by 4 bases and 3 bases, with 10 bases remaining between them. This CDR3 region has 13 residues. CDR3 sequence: CASSYGGFYEQYF. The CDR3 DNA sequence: TGTGCCAGCAGTTACGGGGGATTCTACGAGCAGTACTTC.

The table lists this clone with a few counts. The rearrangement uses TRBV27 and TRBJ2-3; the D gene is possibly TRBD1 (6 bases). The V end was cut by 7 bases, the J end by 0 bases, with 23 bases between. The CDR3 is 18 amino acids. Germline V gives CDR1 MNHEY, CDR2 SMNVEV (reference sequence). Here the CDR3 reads CASKHTGLAGLSTDTQYF. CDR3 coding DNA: TGTGCCAGCAAGCATACAGGGTTGGCGGGCCTGAGCACAGATACGCAGTATTTT.